Below, 23 T cell receptor beta chains from the same sample are listed, as sequenced in a study of OX40 agonist ivuxolimab in advanced cancers. Libraries were prepared by immunoSEQ multiplex PCR; TCRdb keeps only in-frame clonotypes and omits some of them. The sample shows some 46,000 clones, roughly 90% of them seen only once. Material: CD4+ or CD8+ T cells sorted from blood, obtained in a trial of the OX40 agonist ivuxolimab. These receptor sequences come from an adult with an advanced solid tumor such as melanoma, head and neck, liver or kidney cancer.

This clone was seen only once. The chain carries TRBV9 and TRBJ2-7; 14 bases align to TRBD2. The V gene's germline CDR1 is SGDLS and CDR2 YYNGEE. With 3 bases clipped from V and 0 bases from J, the junction kept 8 bases outside the gene matches. The CDR3 contains 18 residues. The CDR3 protein is CASSADRTSGRSSYEQYF. CDR3 nucleotide sequence: TGTGCCAGCAGCGCCGACCGGACTAGCGGGAGGAGCTCCTACGAGCAGTACTTC.

The V and J genes are TRBV10-2 and TRBJ2-7; no clear D gene. The V end was cut by 8 bases, the J end by 3 bases, with 11 bases between. Looked up from germline, CDR1 is WSHSY and CDR2 is SAAADI. The CDR3 has 12 amino acids. CDR3 in amino acids: CASGPRIYEQYF. Written as DNA, the CDR3 is TGCGCCAGCGGCCCGAGGATCTACGAGCAGTACTTC.

The chain links TRBV7-8 to TRBJ2-3, with a possible D match to TRBD2 (7 bases). This CDR3 comprises 17 residues. Trimming took 8 bases from V and 1 from J, leaving 22 bases between them. CDR1 and CDR2 from the germline V gene are SGHVS and FQNEAQ. CDR3 loop: CASGSEAGRGRTDTQYF. The CDR3, as DNA: TGTGCCAGCGGTTCTGAGGCGGGGCGGGGGCGCACAGATACGCAGTATTTT.

The chain has TRBV14 and TRBJ1-2, with D unclear. Trimming removed 2 bases at V and 3 bases at J, with 4 bases between. The CDR3 spans 12 residues. The germline V gene has CDR1 SGHDN and CDR2 FVKESK. DNA of the CDR3: TGTGCCAGCAGCCAAACAGACTATGGCTACACCTTC. Translation: CASSQTDYGYTF. The full variable domain, its missing parts supplied by reference TRBV14 and TRBJ1-2, is EAGVTQFPSHSVIEKGQTVTLRCDPISGHDNLYWYRRVMGKEIKFLLHFVKESKQDESGMPNNRFLAERTGGTYSTLKVQPAELEDSGVYFCASSQTDYGYTFGSGTRLTVV.

The rearrangement joins TRBV29-1 to TRBJ1-2; perhaps TRBD1 as D (5 bases). The germline gives CDR1 SQVTM, CDR2 ANQGSEA. With 7 bases removed from V and 3 bases from J, the gap between germline ends came to 15 bases. The CDR3 is 13 residues long. The CDR3 region is CSAGLLGDYGYTF. CDR3 in DNA: TGCAGCGCCGGACTCTTGGGGGACTATGGCTACACCTTC.

This sequence joins TRBV19 and TRBJ1-5; D not resolved. V lost 3 bases to trimming and J lost 9 bases, with 15 bases between them. This CDR3 has 14 amino acids. Per the germline V gene, CDR1 is LNHDA and CDR2 is SQIVND (reference sequence). Here the CDR3 reads CASSIRGPLGPQHF. CDR3 sequence (DNA): TGTGCCAGTAGTATTCGGGGTCCCCTGGGGCCCCAGCATTTT. The full variable domain, its missing parts supplied by reference TRBV19 and TRBJ1-5, is DGGITQSPKYLFRKEGQNVTLSCEQNLNHDAMYWYRQDPGQGLRLIYYSQIVNDFQKGDIAEGYSVSREKKESFPLTVTSAQKNPTAFYLCASSIRGPLGPQHFGDGTRLSIL.

The V and J genes are TRBV27 and TRBJ1-6; 7 bases line up with TRBD1. The V segment lost 2 bases and the J segment 8 bases; nucleotides outside the gene matches: 6. Germline CDR1 reads MNHEY; CDR2 reads SMNVEV (reference sequence). The length of the CDR3 is 15 residues. This CDR3 is CASSLERQGHSPLHF. CDR3 in DNA: TGTGCCAGCAGTTTAGAGCGACAGGGTCATTCACCCCTCCACTTT.

The rearrangement uses TRBV4-3 and TRBJ1-1; possible D gene TRBD1, 6 bases. The germline CDR1 and CDR2 sequences are LGHNA and YSLEER. The CDR3 covers 15 residues. Between the trimmed V and J ends, which lost 1 base and 7 bases, there was a span of 16 bases. The CDR3 here is CASSQALGGAFEAFF. DNA of the CDR3: TGCGCCAGCAGCCAAGCCTTAGGGGGTGCCTTTGAAGCTTTCTTT.

This rearrangement joins TRBV4-3 to TRBJ2-1, with 9 bases fitting TRBD2. Germline V gene sequence: CDR1 LGHNA, CDR2 YSLEER. The CDR3 contains 16 residues. The trim removed 5 bases at V and 8 bases at J, leaving 13 bases unmatched. DNA for the CDR3: TGCGCCAGCAGCGATCGGCCTAGCGGGATTGTCCATGAGCAGTTCTTC. Translating it yields CASSDRPSGIVHEQFF.

The chain couples TRBV2 to TRBJ2-3; maybe TRBD2 (5 bases). The germline V and J ends were trimmed by 7 bases and 3 bases, with 23 bases remaining between them. Germline V gives CDR1 SNHLY, CDR2 FYNNEI. This CDR3 has 17 amino acids. The CDR3 protein is CASTDNIPGGATDTQYF. The CDR3, as DNA: TGTGCCAGCACAGACAATATCCCCGGAGGAGCAACAGATACGCAGTATTTT. The full variable domain, completed using reference TRBV2 and TRBJ2-3, is EPEVTQTPSHQVTQMGQEVILRCVPISNHLYFYWYRQILGQKVEFLVSFYNNEISEKSEIFDDQFSVERPDGSNFTLKIRSTKLEDSAMYFCASTDNIPGGATDTQYFGPGTRLTVL.

The chain combines TRBV19 with TRBJ2-7; a possible D gene is TRBD1 (6 bases). CDR3 length: 16 amino acids. Germline CDR1 and CDR2: LNHDA and SQIVND (reference sequence). Trimming left V 1 base short and J 0 bases short, with 13 bases between. The CDR3 DNA reads TGTGCCAGTAGTATAGGGGACATTGGTTTCTCCTACGAGCAGTACTTC. Protein product: CASSIGDIGFSYEQYF.

The V call is TRBV13, the J call TRBJ2-1; 9 bases align to TRBD2. Germline CDR1 reads PRHDT; CDR2 reads FYEKMQ (reference sequence). This CDR3 is 15 amino acids long. The V and J ends lost 5 bases and 5 bases, in that order; junction bases with no gene match: 7. CDR3 in DNA: TGTGCCAGCAGCCCGGGGGGACTAGCTAACAATGAGCAGTTCTTC. This codes for CASSPGGLANNEQFF.

The J gene is TRBJ1-2, the V gene TRBV27; the D gene is possibly TRBD1 (5 bases). The V gene lost 6 bases and the J gene lost 4 bases, with 9 bases spanning the gap. Germline V CDR1 and CDR2: MNHEY, SMNVEV (reference sequence). The CDR3 has 12 amino acids. CDR3 DNA sequence: TGTGCCAGCAGCACAAGGGGCTATGGCTACACCTTC. It encodes CASSTRGYGYTF.

CDR3 sequence reads: CASSLARGNNEQFF. DNA of the CDR3: TGCGCCAGCAGCCTGGCGAGGGGGAACAATGAGCAGTTCTTC. The chain combines TRBV4-1 with TRBJ2-1; tentative D call: TRBD1 (6 bases). This CDR3 region has 14 residues. Germline CDR1 reads MGHRA; CDR2 reads YSYEKL. V lost 4 bases, J lost 5 bases, and 12 bases lay in between.

The rearrangement joins TRBV9 to TRBJ2-1; D tentatively reads TRBD1 or TRBD2 (5 bases each). Germline-derived CDR1 and CDR2 are SGDLS and YYNGEE. This CDR3 contains 14 residues. Trimming pared 4 bases from V and 5 bases from J, leaving 13 bases between. CDR3 DNA sequence: TGTGCCAGCAGCCCGGGGAGAGGGGACAATGAGCAGTTCTTC. It is translated as CASSPGRGDNEQFF.

The rearrangement links TRBV7-2 to TRBJ2-5; tentatively, D is TRBD2 (6 bases). The J call is in doubt because the DNA end fits TRBJ2-7 better. The CDR3 is 15 residues long. Germline CDR1 and CDR2: SGHTA and FQGNSA. The DNA for the CDR3 is TGTGCCAGCAGCCCCAGGGACTCCGGGGGCTACGAGCAGTACTTC. Translation gives CASSPRDSGGYEQYF.

This clone occurred once. The chain is built from TRBV9 and TRBJ2-1; a possible D gene is TRBD1 (6 bases). Germline CDR1 and CDR2: SGDLS and YYNGEE. The CDR3 is 15 residues long. Trimming stripped 3 bases from V and 3 bases from J, with 13 bases between. The CDR3 loop reads CASSAPLDSYNEQFF. CDR3 sequence (DNA): TGTGCCAGCAGCGCGCCCTTGGACAGCTACAATGAGCAGTTCTTC.

The gene calls are TRBV9 and TRBJ1-2; D is ambiguous. The ends were cut back, 0 bases at V and 6 bases at J, with 12 bases in the middle. Germline lookup yields CDR1 SGDLS and CDR2 YYNGEE. This CDR3 comprises 14 residues. The CDR3 nucleotides are TGTGCCAGCAGCGTAGGCCGGGTAATCGATGGCTACACCTTC. This encodes CASSVGRVIDGYTF.

The chain couples TRBV6-5 to TRBJ2-7, with 7 nucleotides matching TRBD1. This CDR3 is 16 amino acids long. The V segment lost 0 bases and the J segment 5 bases; nucleotides outside the gene matches: 10. Germline loops: CDR1 MNHEY, CDR2 SVGAGI. CDR3 nucleotides: TGTGCCAGCAGTTACTCGACGACAGGGTCGGTAGACGAGCAGTACTTC. It encodes CASSYSTTGSVDEQYF.

This sequence joins TRBV5-1 and TRBJ2-1, with D possibly TRBD2 on 6 matching bases. CDR1 and CDR2 (germline): SGHRS, YFSETQ. V shed 10 bases and J shed 6 bases, with 32 bases lying between them. CDR3 length: 18 residues. The CDR3 here is CAGGDIGRSGDATNEQFF. The CDR3 nucleotides read TGCGCCGGAGGTGATATTGGGAGGTCGGGGGATGCTACCAATGAGCAGTTCTTC.

The chain couples TRBV4-3 to TRBJ2-7; the D is unclear. CDR1 and CDR2 from the germline V gene are LGHNA and YSLEER. V lost 1 base, J lost 3 bases, and 16 bases lay in between. The CDR3 sequence is 16 residues long. CDR3 loop: CASSQAANPTYYEQYF. The CDR3 coding sequence is TGCGCCAGCAGCCAAGCGGCCAACCCCACTTACTACGAGCAGTACTTC.

This clone was picked up one time. The V call is TRBV29-1, the J call TRBJ2-3; D may be TRBD1 or TRBD2 (5 bases each). Germline V gene sequence: CDR1 SQVTM, CDR2 ANQGSEA. The V gene lost 0 bases and the J gene lost 2 bases, with 18 bases spanning the gap. The CDR3 has 17 amino acids. Here the CDR3 reads CSVEEGTGGRDTDTQYF. For the CDR3, the DNA is TGCAGCGTTGAAGAAGGCACAGGAGGACGGGACACAGATACGCAGTATTTT.

V and J are TRBV7-6 and TRBJ1-5; D not certain. Germline V CDR1 and CDR2: SGHVS, FNYEAQ. V dropped 3 bases and J dropped 6 bases, with 21 bases sitting between them. The CDR3 has 17 residues. CDR3 nucleotides: TGTGCCAGCAGCTTGGCCGCCACAATCGCGTTAGGTCAGCCCCAGCATTTT. The encoded protein is CASSLAATIALGQPQHF.